These T cell receptor beta chains were read from a single sample in a study of shared clonotypes between healthy human individuals. Produced via immunoSEQ multiplex PCR; TCRdb's table is partial and in-frame only. The sample holds about 730,000 clones, around 70% seen once. The source material was memory CD4+ T cells sorted from blood. These receptor sequences come from a woman aged 25-40 years in good health. Both conserved end residues are part of each CDR3. A D gene is named only where the DNA matches it firmly. The size of a clone is reported for some rows only, either as once, few or many, or as a class for expanded clones.

>TRBV18|-|-|TRBJ1-5
CASSPPEGGLNQPQHF
TGTGCCAGCTCACCACCCGAAGGGGGTCTCAATCAGCCCCAGCATTTT
>TRBV11-2|-|-|TRBJ2-1
CASSLGLTDAGDEQFF
TGTGCCAGCAGCTTAGGACTGACAGACGCTGGGGATGAGCAGTTCTTC
>TRBV7-9|TRBD1|-|TRBJ2-5
CASSQGTGGETQYF
TGTGCCAGCAGCCAAGGGACAGGGGGTGAGACCCAGTACTTC
>TRBV28|-|many|TRBJ2-3
CASIKRETGGDTQYF
TGTGCCAGCATCAAACGGGAGACCGGAGGAGATACGCAGTATTTT
>TRBV5-1|-|-|TRBJ2-7
CASRAGTYEQYF
TGCGCCAGCAGGGCGGGGACCTACGAGCAGTACTTC
>TRBV12-5|TRBD1|-|TRBJ2-5
CASGWDSKETQYF
TGTGCTAGTGGTTGGGACAGTAAAGAGACCCAGTACTTC
>TRBV6-1|-|-|TRBJ2-5
CASSVRETQYF
TGTGCCAGCAGTGTCCGGGAGACCCAGTACTTC
>TRBV10-1|-|once|TRBJ2-3
CASTAVRGNTQYF
TGCGCCAGCACGGCGGTCCGAGGAAATACGCAGTATTTT
>TRBV6-1|-|-|TRBJ2-7
CASSESGPGPSQGF
TGTGCCAGCAGTGAATCCGGGCCGGGACCTAGTCAGGGGTTC
>TRBV15|-|-|TRBJ1-1
CATSRARQGGAEAFF
TGTGCCACCAGCAGAGCCCGCCAGGGCGGCGCTGAAGCTTTCTTT
>TRBV2|-|few|TRBJ2-5
CASSEALTGSGVETQYF
TGTGCCAGCAGTGAAGCGCTTACGGGGTCCGGTGTGGAGACCCAGTACTTC
>TRBV19|-|-|TRBJ1-1
CASSWVNTEAFF
TGTGCCAGTAGCTGGGTGAACACTGAAGCTTTCTTT
>TRBV5-5|-|-|TRBJ2-5
CASSPSWVYSQETQYF
TGTGCCAGCAGCCCGTCGTGGGTATACTCCCAGGAGACCCAGTACTTC
>TRBV27|TRBD1|-|TRBJ2-7
CASSLRDRGPSEQYF
TGTGCCAGCAGTCTCCGGGACAGGGGACCCTCCGAGCAGTACTTC
>TRBV30|TRBD1|-|TRBJ2-1
CAWKDRGRNEQFF
TGTGCCTGGAAGGACAGGGGGCGGAATGAGCAGTTCTTC
>TRBV28|-|-|TRBJ2-4
CASGEQRGTGVIQYF
TGTGCCAGCGGGGAACAACGGGGAACTGGGGTCATTCAGTACTTC
>TRBV19|TRBD1|-|TRBJ1-5
CASSIDNTGDQPQHF
TGTGCCAGTAGTATAGACAATACAGGGGATCAGCCCCAGCATTTT
>TRBV9|-|once|TRBJ2-7
CASSAGTHGSYEQYF
TGTGCCAGCAGCGCCGGGACTCATGGTTCCTACGAGCAGTACTTC
>TRBV29-1|TRBD2|-|TRBJ2-1
CSVRPSGGNEQFF
TGCAGCGTTCGCCCTAGCGGGGGCAATGAGCAGTTCTTC
>TRBV28|-|-|TRBJ1-3
CASSFGFGAGNTIYF
TGTGCCAGCAGTTTCGGTTTCGGCGCTGGAAACACCATATATTTT
>TRBV5-1|TRBD2|-|TRBJ2-7
CASRGLAGVSEQYF
TGCGCCAGCAGGGGACTAGCGGGAGTGAGTGAGCAGTACTTC
>TRBV19|-|many|TRBJ1-5
CASSRSGGLWQPQHF
TGTGCCAGTAGTCGCAGCGGCGGGCTCTGGCAGCCCCAGCATTTT
>TRBV2|-|-|TRBJ2-1
CASREDYNEQFF
TGTGCCAGCAGGGAGGATTACAATGAGCAGTTCTTC
>TRBV14|-|-|TRBJ2-1
CASSQDGGNEQFF
TGTGCCAGCAGCCAAGATGGGGGCAATGAGCAGTTCTTC
>TRBV7-7|TRBD1|-|TRBJ2-5
CASSFSPGGGETQYF
TGTGCCAGCAGCTTTAGTCCAGGGGGCGGGGAGACCCAGTACTTC
>TRBV6-5|-|-|TRBJ2-7
CASSYNRDDGHEQYF
TGTGCCAGCAGTTACAACAGGGATGATGGCCACGAGCAGTACTTC
>TRBV6-1|-|-|TRBJ1-1
CASSGPSGQLNTEAFF
TGTGCCAGCAGTGGCCCATCCGGACAACTGAACACTGAAGCTTTCTTT
>TRBV7-6|TRBD2|few|TRBJ2-5
CASSTRSGTSITQYF
TGTGCCAGCAGCACCCGATCCGGGACTAGCATAACCCAGTACTTC
>TRBV30|TRBD2|-|TRBJ2-1
CAWRRASGPYNEQFF
TGTGCCTGGAGGAGAGCTAGCGGTCCCTACAATGAGCAGTTCTTC
>TRBV28|TRBD1|once|TRBJ1-4
CASGRGGTGASEKLFF
TGTGCCAGCGGCCGGGGGGGGACAGGGGCGTCTGAAAAACTGTTTTTT
>TRBV5-4|-|-|TRBJ1-1
CASSPEAWRDTEAFF
TGTGCCAGCAGCCCTGAGGCTTGGCGGGACACTGAAGCTTTCTTT
>TRBV6-5|TRBD1|-|TRBJ2-7
CASSYSGTGWYEQYF
TGTGCCAGCAGTTACTCGGGGACAGGGTGGTACGAGCAGTACTTC
>TRBV9|-|-|TRBJ2-1
CASSVELLVSYNEQFF
TGTGCCAGCAGCGTAGAGTTGCTAGTGTCCTACAATGAGCAGTTCTTC
>TRBV18|TRBD2|-|TRBJ2-7
CASSPPNSGTYEQYF
TGTGCCAGCTCACCACCGAATAGCGGGACCTACGAGCAGTACTTC
>TRBV29-1|TRBD2|-|TRBJ2-3
CSVNLLAGVTDTQYF
TGCAGCGTTAATTTACTAGCGGGAGTAACAGATACGCAGTATTTT
>TRBV2|-|few|TRBJ1-5
CASMRQDNQPQHF
TGTGCCAGCATGCGACAGGACAATCAGCCCCAGCATTTT
>TRBV28|-|-|TRBJ1-1
CASSPGGRWTEAFF
TGTGCCAGCAGCCCTGGGGGGCGATGGACTGAAGCTTTCTTT
>TRBV7-2|-|-|TRBJ1-2
CASSSGPTLYGYTF
TGTGCCAGCAGCTCAGGACCGACACTCTATGGCTACACCTTC
>TRBV25-1|TRBD1|many|TRBJ2-7
CASTPQGASGEQYF
TGTGCCAGCACTCCACAGGGGGCGTCAGGCGAGCAGTACTTC
>TRBV5-1|-|-|TRBJ1-1
CASSLSGSGFSTEAFF
TGCGCCAGCAGCTTGAGTGGTTCGGGGTTTAGCACTGAAGCTTTCTTT
>TRBV6-4|TRBD2|-|TRBJ2-1
CASSASGLAGGEQFF
TGTGCCAGCAGCGCCTCCGGACTAGCGGGAGGTGAGCAGTTCTTC
>TRBV7-3|TRBD2|-|TRBJ2-3
CASSAGGVYTDTQYF
TGTGCCAGCAGCGCGGGGGGTGTATACACAGATACGCAGTATTTT
>TRBV27|-|-|TRBJ1-2
CASSPRVMLYGYTF
TGTGCCAGCAGTCCCCGGGTGATGCTCTATGGCTACACCTTC
>TRBV7-9|-|-|TRBJ2-4
CASSGYGEGGGIQYF
TGTGCCAGCAGCGGTTACGGGGAGGGAGGGGGCATTCAGTACTTC
>TRBV19|TRBD2|once|TRBJ2-5
CASSSRGAGNQETQYF
TGTGCCAGTAGTTCCCGGGGAGCGGGGAATCAAGAGACCCAGTACTTC
>TRBV27|-|-|TRBJ2-1
CASSPFSVPPQNEYNEQFF
TGTGCCAGCAGTCCCTTTAGCGTACCTCCCCAAAATGAATACAATGAGCAGTTCTTC
>TRBV28|-|-|TRBJ1-3
CASLYAGSSGNTIYF
TGTGCCAGTCTATACGCCGGGAGCTCTGGAAACACCATATATTTT
>TRBV11-2|TRBD1|-|TRBJ1-1
CASSLDRVAVGTEAFF
TGTGCCAGCAGCTTGGACAGGGTGGCGGTGGGCACTGAAGCTTTCTTT
>TRBV19|-|-|TRBJ1-3
CASRTGSSGNTIYF
TGTGCCAGTCGAACAGGGTCCTCTGGAAACACCATATATTTT
>TRBV10-1|-|-|TRBJ2-7
CASSETGGRSYEQYF
TGCGCCAGCAGCGAGACCGGAGGGCGCTCCTACGAGCAGTACTTC
>TRBV19|-|-|TRBJ1-4
CASSISDLRGNEKLFF
TGTGCCAGTAGTATCAGTGACCTCCGTGGAAATGAAAAACTGTTTTTT
>TRBV15|TRBD2|-|TRBJ2-3
CATSESTSGGVGDTQYF
TGTGCCACCAGCGAATCGACTAGCGGGGGGGTAGGGGATACGCAGTATTTT